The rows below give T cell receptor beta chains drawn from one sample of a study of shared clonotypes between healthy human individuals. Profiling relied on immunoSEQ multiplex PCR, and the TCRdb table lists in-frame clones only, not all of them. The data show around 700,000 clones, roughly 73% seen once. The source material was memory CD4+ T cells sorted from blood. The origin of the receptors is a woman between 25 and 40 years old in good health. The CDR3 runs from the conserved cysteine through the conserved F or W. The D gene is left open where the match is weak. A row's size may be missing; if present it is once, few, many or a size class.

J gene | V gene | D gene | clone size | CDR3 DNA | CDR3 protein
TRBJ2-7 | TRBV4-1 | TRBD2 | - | TGCGCCAGCAGCCCAGGACTAGCAAGGTCGGGGAGCGAGCAGTACTTC | CASSPGLARSGSEQYF
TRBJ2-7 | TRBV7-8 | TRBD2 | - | TGTGCCAGCAGCTCGTCGGGTAGCGGGAAGGAGGAGCAGTACTTC | CASSSSGSGKEEQYF
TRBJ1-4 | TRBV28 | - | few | TGTGCCAGCACCCAAGGGCAGGGAGAAAAACTGTTTTTT | CASTQGQGEKLFF
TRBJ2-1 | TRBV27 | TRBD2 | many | TGTGCCAGCAGTTTGGTAGCGGGAGGGAAAATTGAGCAGTTCTTC | CASSLVAGGKIEQFF
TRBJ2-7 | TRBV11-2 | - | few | TGTGCCAGCAGCTTTAGTTCCGAGCAGTACTTC | CASSFSSEQYF
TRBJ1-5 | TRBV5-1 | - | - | TGCGCCAGCAGCTTGGAGGCAGACAATCAGCCCCAGCATTTT | CASSLEADNQPQHF
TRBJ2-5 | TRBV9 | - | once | TGTGCCAGCAGTCCCCGGCCTACTGGGGACCAGTACTTC | CASSPRPTGDQYF
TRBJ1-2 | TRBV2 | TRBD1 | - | TGTGCCAGCAGGAAACAGGGGGCGCTGGGCTACACCTTC | CASRKQGALGYTF
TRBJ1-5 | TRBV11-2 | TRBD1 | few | TGTGCCAGCAGTCCCCAGGGGGCGAGCAATCAGCCCCAGCATTTT | CASSPQGASNQPQHF
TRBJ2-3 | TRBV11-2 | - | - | TGTGCCAGCAGCTTAAGTCTGGGCCCAGATACGCAGTATTTT | CASSLSLGPDTQYF
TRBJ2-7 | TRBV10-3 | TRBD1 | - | TGTGCCATCAGTGAAGGACAGGGGCGCTACGAGCAGTACTTC | CAISEGQGRYEQYF
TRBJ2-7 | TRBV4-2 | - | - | TGTGCCAGCAGCCCCGACTCGATTAGAACCTACGAGCAGTACTTC | CASSPDSIRTYEQYF
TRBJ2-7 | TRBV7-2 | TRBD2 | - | TGTGCCAGCTCGCGACAGCGGGACTCCTACGAGCAGTACTTC | CASSRQRDSYEQYF
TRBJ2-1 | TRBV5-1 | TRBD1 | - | TGCGCCAGCAGCAATTACCGGGACAGGGAACGGAATGAGCAGTTCTTC | CASSNYRDRERNEQFF
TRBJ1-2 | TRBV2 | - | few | TGTGCCAGCCGGGACACTCTATCGAACACCTTC | CASRDTLSNTF
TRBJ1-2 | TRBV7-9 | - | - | TGTGCCAGCAGCTCAGGGGATTATGGCTACACCTTC | CASSSGDYGYTF
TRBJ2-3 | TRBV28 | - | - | TGTGCCAGCAGTTTCCACGGGACGACTCGGGCGCAGTATTTT | CASSFHGTTRAQYF
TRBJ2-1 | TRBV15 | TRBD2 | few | TGTGCCACCAGCAGGGGCCAGCGGGAGAGTAATGAGCAGTTCTTC | CATSRGQRESNEQFF
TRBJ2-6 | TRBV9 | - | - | TGTGCCAGCAGCCGGGGGTTGGCGTCTGGGGCCAACGTCCTGACTTTC | CASSRGLASGANVLTF
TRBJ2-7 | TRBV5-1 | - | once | TGCGCCAGCAGCACAGGGAATTTCGCCTACGAGCAGTACTTC | CASSTGNFAYEQYF
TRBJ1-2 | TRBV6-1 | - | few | TGTGCCAGCAGTGAAGGGGCAGCAACTAACTATGGCTACACCTTC | CASSEGAATNYGYTF
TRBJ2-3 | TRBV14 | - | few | TGTGCCAGCAGCCTCCGGGACACTCAGCTTTTAGGGGATACGCAGTATTTT | CASSLRDTQLLGDTQYF
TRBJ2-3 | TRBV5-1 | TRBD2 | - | TGCGCCAGCAGCTTGGTCCCTAGCGGGATCACAGATACGCAGTATTTT | CASSLVPSGITDTQYF
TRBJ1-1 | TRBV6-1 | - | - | TGTGCCAGCAGTGAAAGGGGAAGAAGAAACACTGAAGCTTTCTTT | CASSERGRRNTEAFF
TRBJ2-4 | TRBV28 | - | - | TGTGCCAGCAGTCTAAGGACCCTCTCGGGCATTCAGTACTTC | CASSLRTLSGIQYF
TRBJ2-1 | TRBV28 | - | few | TGTGCCAGCACCAACTCCTACAATGAGCAGTTCTTC | CASTNSYNEQFF
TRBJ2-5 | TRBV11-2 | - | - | TGTGCCAGCAGCTTTAACCCTGAGGGGACCCAGTACTTC | CASSFNPEGTQYF
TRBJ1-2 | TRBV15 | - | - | TGTGCCACCAGCAGAACTACAGAATACGGCTACACCTTC | CATSRTTEYGYTF
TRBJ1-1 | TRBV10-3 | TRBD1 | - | TGTGCCATCAGTGACCTGACAGGGGGTACGGCTTTCTTT | CAISDLTGGTAFF
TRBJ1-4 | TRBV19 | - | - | TGTGCCAGTAGTATAGGCGGCACCACGGGGGAAAAACTGTTTTTT | CASSIGGTTGEKLFF
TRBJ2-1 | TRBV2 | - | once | TGTGCCAGCAGAGGACGGAACACCTACAATGAGCAGTTCTTC | CASRGRNTYNEQFF
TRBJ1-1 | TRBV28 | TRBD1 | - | TGTGCCAGCAGTGGGACAGGGACGGGAAGGAACACTGAAGCTTTCTTT | CASSGTGTGRNTEAFF
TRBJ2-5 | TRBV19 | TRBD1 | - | TGTGCCAGTAGTAACCGACAGGGAATGGAGACCCAGTACTTC | CASSNRQGMETQYF
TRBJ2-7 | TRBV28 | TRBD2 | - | TGTGCCAGCAGCCCCGGACTAGCGGATTCCTACGAGCAGTACTTC | CASSPGLADSYEQYF
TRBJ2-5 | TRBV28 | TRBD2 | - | TGTGCCAGCAGAGGAGCGGGGATCCAAGAGACCCAGTACTTC | CASRGAGIQETQYF
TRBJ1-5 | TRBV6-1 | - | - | TGTGCCAGCAGTGTTTTAGGGGCTTGGGGCAATCAGCCCCAGCATTTT | CASSVLGAWGNQPQHF
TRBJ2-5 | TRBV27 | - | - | TGTGCCAGCAGTTTCCTTAGAGGGAAGCAAGAGACCCAGTACTTC | CASSFLRGKQETQYF
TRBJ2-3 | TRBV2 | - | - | TGTGCCAGCACCCAAGGGTCAGATACGCAGTATTTT | CASTQGSDTQYF
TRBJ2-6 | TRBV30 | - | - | TGTGCCTGGAGTCGTCCAGCTGATCCTGGGGCCAACGTCCTGACTTTC | CAWSRPADPGANVLTF
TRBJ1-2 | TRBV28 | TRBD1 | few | TGTGCCAGCAGTTTCGGAGGGGGCGTCTATGGCTACACCTTC | CASSFGGGVYGYTF
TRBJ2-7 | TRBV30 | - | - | TGTGCCTGGAGCGGTGGTGGCAGCTCCTACGAGCAGTACTTC | CAWSGGGSSYEQYF
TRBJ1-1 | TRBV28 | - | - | TGTGCCAGCAGCCGTGGGGAGGGCACTGAAGCTTTCTTT | CASSRGEGTEAFF
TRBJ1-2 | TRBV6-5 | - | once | TGTGCCAGCAGCCCCGGGGGGGCCATAAACTATGGCTACACCTTC | CASSPGGAINYGYTF
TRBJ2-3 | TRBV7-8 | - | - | TGTGCCAGCAGCCCCCGCGAAAGTACTAGCACAGATACGCAGTATTTT | CASSPRESTSTDTQYF
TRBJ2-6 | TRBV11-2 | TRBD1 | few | TGTGCCAGCGGACGACAGGGAGCGGGGGCCAACGTCCTGACTTTC | CASGRQGAGANVLTF
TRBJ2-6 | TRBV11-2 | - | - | TGTGCCAGCAGCTTAGAGGAGCGGGCTGGGGCCAACGTCCTGACTTTC | CASSLEERAGANVLTF
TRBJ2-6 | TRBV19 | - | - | TGTGCCAGTAGCCGAGGGCACTCTGGGGCCAACGTCCTGACTTTC | CASSRGHSGANVLTF
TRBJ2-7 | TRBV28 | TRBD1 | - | TGTGCCAGCAGAGCCGCCGGGACAGGGCAATACGAGCAGTACTTC | CASRAAGTGQYEQYF
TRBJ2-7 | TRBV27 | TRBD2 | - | TGTGCCAGCAGTCCATCCCCGGGACTAAGGGGCGAGCAGTACTTC | CASSPSPGLRGEQYF
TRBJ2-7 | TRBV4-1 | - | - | TGCGCCAGCAGCCAAGGGAGACAGAGAGGTCCGCAACACTACGAGCAGTACTTC | CASSQGRQRGPQHYEQYF